Below are 3 T cell receptor beta chains sequenced from a single sample in a study of blood T cell repertoires in COVID-19. Measured with immunoSEQ multiplex PCR; TCRdb has only the in-frame clones, and not every one. Of 4,500 to 6,000 clones in the sample, roughly 67% were seen once. Source material: peripheral blood. The receptor source for this set is a human donor in a cohort sampled during active COVID-19.

This clone was seen more than once but under ten times. The rearrangement links TRBV3-1 (or the pseudogene TRBV3-2) to TRBJ1-2; 7 bases map to TRBD1. V lost 11 bases and J lost 7; bases outside the gene matches: 10. Germline V gene lookup returns CDR1 LGHDT and CDR2 YNNKEL (reference sequence). The CDR3 runs to 12 residues. CDR3 residues: CARYSRGFGYTF. DNA of the CDR3: TGTGCCCGCTACTCCAGGGGGTTTGGCTACACCTTC.

V and J are TRBV7-9 and TRBJ2-5, with TRBD2 as a possible D gene (5 bases). Trimming left V 6 bases short and J 5 bases short, with 13 bases between. CDR3 length equals 13 residues. Germline V gene lookup returns CDR1 SEHNR and CDR2 FQNEAQ (reference sequence). CDR3 sequence: CASSPAWEETQYF. In DNA form, the CDR3 reads TGTGCCAGCAGTCCCGCGTGGGAGGAGACCCAGTACTTC. Variable domain in full (rest from reference TRBV7-9 and TRBJ2-5): DTGVSQNPRHKITKRGQNVTFRCDPISEHNRLYWYRQTLGQGPEFLTYFQNEAQLEKSRLLSDRFSAERPKGSFSTLEIQRTEQGDSAMYLCASSPAWEETQYFGPGTRLLVL.

CDR3 DNA sequence: TGTGCCACCTCCCCAAGCGGGGGGACCTACAATGAGCAGTTCTTC. Protein: CATSPSGGTYNEQFF. This chain links TRBV5-4 with TRBJ2-1; 9 positions match TRBD2. The CDR3 covers 15 residues. The germline V gene has CDR1 SGHNT and CDR2 YYREEE (reference sequence). The V and J ends lost 9 bases and 2 bases, in that order; junction bases with no gene match: 9. Full variable domain (remainder filled in from reference TRBV5-4 and TRBJ2-1): ETGVTQSPTHLIKTRGQQVTLRCSSQSGHNTVSWYQQALGQGPQFIFQYYREEENGRGNFPPRFSGLQFPNYSSELNVNALELDDSALYLCATSPSGGTYNEQFFGPGTRLTVL.